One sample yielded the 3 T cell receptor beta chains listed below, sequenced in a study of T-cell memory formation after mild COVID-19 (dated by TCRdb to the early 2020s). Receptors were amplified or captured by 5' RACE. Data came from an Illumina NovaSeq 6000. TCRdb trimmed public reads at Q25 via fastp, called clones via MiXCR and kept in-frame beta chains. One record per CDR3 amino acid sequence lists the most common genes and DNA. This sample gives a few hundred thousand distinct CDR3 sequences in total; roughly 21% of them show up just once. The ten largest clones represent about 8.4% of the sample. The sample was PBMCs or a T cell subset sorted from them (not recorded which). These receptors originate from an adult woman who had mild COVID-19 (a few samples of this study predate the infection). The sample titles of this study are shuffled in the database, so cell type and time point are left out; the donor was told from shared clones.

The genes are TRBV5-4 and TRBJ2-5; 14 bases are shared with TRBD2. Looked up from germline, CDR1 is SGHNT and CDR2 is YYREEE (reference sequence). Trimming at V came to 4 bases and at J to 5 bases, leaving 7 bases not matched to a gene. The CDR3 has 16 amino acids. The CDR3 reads CASSKGLAGDDETQYF. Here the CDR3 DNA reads TGTGCCAGCAGCAAGGGACTAGCGGGGGATGACGAGACCCAGTACTTC.

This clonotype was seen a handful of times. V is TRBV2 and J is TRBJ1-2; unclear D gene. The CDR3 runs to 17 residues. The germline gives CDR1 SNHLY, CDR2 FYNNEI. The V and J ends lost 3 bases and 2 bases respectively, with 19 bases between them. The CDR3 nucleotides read TGTGCCAGCAGTGACCCGTACGCCGGGCCCAGAAACTATGGCTACACCTTC. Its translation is CASSDPYAGPRNYGYTF.

CDR3 loop: CASSPGGTGNYGYTF. CDR3 nucleotide sequence: TGTGCCAGCAGCCCGGGGGGAACAGGGAACTATGGCTACACCTTC. The chain is built from TRBV6-6 and TRBJ1-2; possibly TRBD1 for D (6 bases). Deletions cut 6 bases from V and 2 bases from J, with 16 bases between. Germline CDR1 and CDR2: MNHNY and SVGAGI (reference sequence). The CDR3 has 15 amino acids.